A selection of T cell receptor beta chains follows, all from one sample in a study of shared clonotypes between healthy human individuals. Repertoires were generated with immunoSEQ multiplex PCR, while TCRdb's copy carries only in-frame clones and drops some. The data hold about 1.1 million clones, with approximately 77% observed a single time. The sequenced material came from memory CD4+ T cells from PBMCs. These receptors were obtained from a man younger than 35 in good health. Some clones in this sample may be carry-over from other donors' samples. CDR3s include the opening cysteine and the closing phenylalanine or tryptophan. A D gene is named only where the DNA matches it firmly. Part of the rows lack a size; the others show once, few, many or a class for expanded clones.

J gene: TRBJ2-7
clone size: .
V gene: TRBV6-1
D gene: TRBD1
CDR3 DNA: TGTGCCAGCAGCCAGGGGGCTTACGAGCAGTACTTC
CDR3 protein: CASSQGAYEQYF

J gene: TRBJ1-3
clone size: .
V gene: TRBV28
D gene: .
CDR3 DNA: TGTGCCAGCAGTCCCCCGAACGTCCTCTCTGGAAACACCATATATTTT
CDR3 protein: CASSPPNVLSGNTIYF

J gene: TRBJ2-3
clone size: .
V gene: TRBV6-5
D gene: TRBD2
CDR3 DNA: TGTGCCAGCAGTCCTAGCGGGAGGGGCCCAGATACGCAGTATTTT
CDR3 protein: CASSPSGRGPDTQYF

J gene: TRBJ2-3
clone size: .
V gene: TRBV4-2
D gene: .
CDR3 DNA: TGTGCCAGCAGCCAAGCCCGACTTGGAGATACGCAGTATTTT
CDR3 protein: CASSQARLGDTQYF

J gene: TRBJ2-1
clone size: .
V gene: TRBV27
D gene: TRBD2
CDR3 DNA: TGTGCCAGCAGTTTATCGGGACTAGCCTCCCCCAATGAGCAGTTCTTC
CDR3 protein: CASSLSGLASPNEQFF

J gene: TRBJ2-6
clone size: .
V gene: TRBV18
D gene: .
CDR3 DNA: TGTGCCAGCTCACCACTCGGGACGGCATCAGGTGGGGCCAACGTCCTGACTTTC
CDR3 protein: CASSPLGTASGGANVLTF

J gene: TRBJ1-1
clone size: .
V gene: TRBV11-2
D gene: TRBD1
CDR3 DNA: TGTGCCAGCAGGCCTCAGGGACAGACCGGGACTTTCTTT
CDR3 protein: CASRPQGQTGTFF

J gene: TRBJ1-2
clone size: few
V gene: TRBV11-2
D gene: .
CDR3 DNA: TGTGCCAGCAGCTTAGGCCGCTATGGCTACACCTTC
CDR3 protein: CASSLGRYGYTF

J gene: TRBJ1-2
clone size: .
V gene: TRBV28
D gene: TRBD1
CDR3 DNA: TGTGCCAGCATAGGGGGCGCTTTGGGCTACACCTTC
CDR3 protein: CASIGGALGYTF

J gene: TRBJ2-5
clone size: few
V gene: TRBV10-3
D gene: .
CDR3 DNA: TGTGCCATCAGTGAGCCCGGCAGCGGTCAAGAGACCCAGTACTTC
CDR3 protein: CAISEPGSGQETQYF

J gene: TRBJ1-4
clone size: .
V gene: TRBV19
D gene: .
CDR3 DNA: TGTGCCAGTAGCCAGGGTTTGGTGGAAGAAAAACTGTTTTTT
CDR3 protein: CASSQGLVEEKLFF

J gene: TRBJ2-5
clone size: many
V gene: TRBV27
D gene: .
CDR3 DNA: TGTGCCAGCAGTGCCGCCCCAGGGGTATGGGAGACCCAGTACTTC
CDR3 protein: CASSAAPGVWETQYF

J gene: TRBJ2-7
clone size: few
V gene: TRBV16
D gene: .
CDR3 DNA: TGTGCCAGCAGCCAATATCGGGGGGCCGAGCAGTACTTC
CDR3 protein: CASSQYRGAEQYF

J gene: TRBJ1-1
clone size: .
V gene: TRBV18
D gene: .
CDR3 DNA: TGTGCCAGCTCACCCCCGACAGCGATGAACACTGAAGCTTTCTTT
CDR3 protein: CASSPPTAMNTEAFF

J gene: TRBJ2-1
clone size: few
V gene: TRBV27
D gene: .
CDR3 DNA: TGTGCCAGCAGCTCTTTCTGGCGAGGCGCCTACAATGAGCAGTTCTTC
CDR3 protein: CASSSFWRGAYNEQFF

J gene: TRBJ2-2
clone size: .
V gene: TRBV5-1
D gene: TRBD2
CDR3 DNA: TGCGCCAGCAGCTTGGGGCCGGGACTAGCACCCACCGGGGAGCTGTTTTTT
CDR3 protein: CASSLGPGLAPTGELFF

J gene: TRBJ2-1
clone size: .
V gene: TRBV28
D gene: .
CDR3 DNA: TGTGCCAGTACGCGGGAAAAGAGGAATGAGCAGTTCTTC
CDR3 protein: CASTREKRNEQFF

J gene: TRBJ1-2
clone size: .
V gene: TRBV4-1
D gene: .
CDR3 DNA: TGCGCCAGCAGCTCACAAAAACAGGGCATCTATGGCTACACCTTC
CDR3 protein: CASSSQKQGIYGYTF